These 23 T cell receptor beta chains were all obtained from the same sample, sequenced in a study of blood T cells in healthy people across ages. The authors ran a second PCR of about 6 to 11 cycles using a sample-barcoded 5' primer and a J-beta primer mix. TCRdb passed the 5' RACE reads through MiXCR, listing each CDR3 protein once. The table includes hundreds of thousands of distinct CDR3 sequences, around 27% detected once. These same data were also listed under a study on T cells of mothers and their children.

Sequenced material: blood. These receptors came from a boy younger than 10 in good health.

The CDR3 spells CSARPGTKDQETQYF. The CDR3 nucleotides read TGCAGTGCTCGCCCCGGGACTAAAGACCAAGAGACCCAGTACTTC. The chain links TRBV20-1 to TRBJ2-5, with 7 bases aligning to TRBD2. CDR1 and CDR2 (germline): DFQATT, SNEGSKA (reference sequence). There are 15 residues in the CDR3. Trimming at V came to 5 bases and at J to 0 bases, leaving 9 bases not matched to a gene.

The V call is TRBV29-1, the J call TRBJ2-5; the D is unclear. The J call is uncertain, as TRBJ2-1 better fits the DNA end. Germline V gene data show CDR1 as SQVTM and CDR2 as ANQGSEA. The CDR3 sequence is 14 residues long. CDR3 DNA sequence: TGCAGCGTTGGCAGACACCTTGAAAGGAATGAGCAGTTCTTC. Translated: CSVGRHLERNEQFF.

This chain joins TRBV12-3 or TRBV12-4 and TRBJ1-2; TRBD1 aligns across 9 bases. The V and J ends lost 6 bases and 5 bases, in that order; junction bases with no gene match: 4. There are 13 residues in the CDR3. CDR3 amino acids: CASSKDRGYGYTF. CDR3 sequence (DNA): TGTGCCAGCAGCAAGGACAGGGGATATGGCTACACCTTC.

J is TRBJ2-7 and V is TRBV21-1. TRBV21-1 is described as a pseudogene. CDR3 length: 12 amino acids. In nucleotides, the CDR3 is TGTGCCAGCAGCAAAGCTTCGGCCGAGCAGTACTTC. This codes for CASSKASAEQYF.

Here the CDR3 reads CASRGVAEQFF. Written as DNA, the CDR3 is TGTGCCAGCAGGGGAGTCGCTGAGCAGTTCTTC. The chain employs TRBV2 and TRBJ2-1; D may be TRBD2 (5 bases). V was shortened by 6 bases and J by 9 bases, with 9 bases between the two germline ends. The germline CDR1 and CDR2 sequences are SNHLY and FYNNEI. The CDR3 extends over 11 amino acids.

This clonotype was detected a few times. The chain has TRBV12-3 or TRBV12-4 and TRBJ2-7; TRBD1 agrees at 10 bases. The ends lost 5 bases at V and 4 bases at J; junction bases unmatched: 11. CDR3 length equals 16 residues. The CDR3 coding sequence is TGTGCCAGCAGTCCGAGGGACAGGGGATTTTCGTACGAGCAGTACTTC. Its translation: CASSPRDRGFSYEQYF.

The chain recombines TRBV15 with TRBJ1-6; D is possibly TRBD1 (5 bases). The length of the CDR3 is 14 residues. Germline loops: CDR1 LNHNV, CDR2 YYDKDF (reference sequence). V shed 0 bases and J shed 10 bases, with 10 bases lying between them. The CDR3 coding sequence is TGTGCCACCAGCAGAGATTGGGGGAAATCACCCCTCCACTTT. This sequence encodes CATSRDWGKSPLHF.

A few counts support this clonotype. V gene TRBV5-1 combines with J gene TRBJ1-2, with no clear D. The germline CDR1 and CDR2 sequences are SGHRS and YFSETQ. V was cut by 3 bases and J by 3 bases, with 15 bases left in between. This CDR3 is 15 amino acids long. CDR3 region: CASSYDNTLDYGYTF. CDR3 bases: TGCGCCAGCAGCTATGACAACACCCTGGACTATGGCTACACCTTC. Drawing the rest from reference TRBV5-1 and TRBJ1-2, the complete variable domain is KAGVTQTPRYLIKTRGQQVTLSCSPISGHRSVSWYQQTPGQGLQFLFEYFSETQRNKGNFPGRFSGRQFSNSRSEMNVSTLELGDSALYLCASSYDNTLDYGYTFGSGTRLTVV.

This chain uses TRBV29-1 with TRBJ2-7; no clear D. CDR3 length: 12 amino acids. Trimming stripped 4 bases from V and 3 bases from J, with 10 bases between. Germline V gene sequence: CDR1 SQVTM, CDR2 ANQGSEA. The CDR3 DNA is TGCAGCGTTGGCAGCCGAAACTACGAGCAGTACTTC. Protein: CSVGSRNYEQYF.

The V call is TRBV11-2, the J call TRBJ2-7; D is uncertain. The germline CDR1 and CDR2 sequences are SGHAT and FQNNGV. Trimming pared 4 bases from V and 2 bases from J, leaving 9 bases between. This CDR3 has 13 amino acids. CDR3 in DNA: TGTGCCAGCAGCTACAGAAGGGCCTACGAGCAGTACTTC. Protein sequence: CASSYRRAYEQYF.

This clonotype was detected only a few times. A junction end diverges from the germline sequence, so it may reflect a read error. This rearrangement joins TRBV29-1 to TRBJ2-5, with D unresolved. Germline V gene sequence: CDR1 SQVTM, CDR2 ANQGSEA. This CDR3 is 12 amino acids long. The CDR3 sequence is CSVEASLEAQYF. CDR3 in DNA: TGCAGCGTTGAGGCCAGCCTAGAGGCCCAGTACTTC.

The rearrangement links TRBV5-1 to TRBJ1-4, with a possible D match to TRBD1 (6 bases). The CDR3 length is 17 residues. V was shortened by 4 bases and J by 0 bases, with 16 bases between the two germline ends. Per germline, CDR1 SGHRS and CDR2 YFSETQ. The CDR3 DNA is TGCGCCAGCAGCATAACAGGGCAACTCGCAACTAATGAAAAACTGTTTTTT. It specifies CASSITGQLATNEKLFF.

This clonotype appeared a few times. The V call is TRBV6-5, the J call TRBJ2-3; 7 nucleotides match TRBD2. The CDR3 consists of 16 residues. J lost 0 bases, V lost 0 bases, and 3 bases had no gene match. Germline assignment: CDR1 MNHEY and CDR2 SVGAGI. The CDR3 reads CASSYSSGTSTDTQYF. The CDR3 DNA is TGTGCCAGCAGTTACTCGAGCGGGACTAGCACAGATACGCAGTATTTT.

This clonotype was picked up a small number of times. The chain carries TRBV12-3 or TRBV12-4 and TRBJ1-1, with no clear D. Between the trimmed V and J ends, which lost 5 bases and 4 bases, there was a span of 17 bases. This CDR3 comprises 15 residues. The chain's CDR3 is CASSPRVLLSTEAFF. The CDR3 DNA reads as TGTGCCAGCAGTCCGCGGGTCCTTCTATCCACTGAAGCTTTCTTT.

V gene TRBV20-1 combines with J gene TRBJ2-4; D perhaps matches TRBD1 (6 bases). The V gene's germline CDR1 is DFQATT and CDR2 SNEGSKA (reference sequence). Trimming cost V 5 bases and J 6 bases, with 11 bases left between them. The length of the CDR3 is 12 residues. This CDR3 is CSAEVGGNIQYF. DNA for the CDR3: TGCAGTGCTGAAGTAGGGGGAAACATTCAGTACTTC.

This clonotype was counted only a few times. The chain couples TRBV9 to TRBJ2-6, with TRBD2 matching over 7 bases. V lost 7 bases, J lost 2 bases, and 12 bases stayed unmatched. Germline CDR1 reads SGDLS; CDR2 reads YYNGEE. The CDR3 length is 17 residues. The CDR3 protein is CASATPLGGAGANVLTF. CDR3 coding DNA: TGTGCCAGCGCTACTCCCTTGGGGGGGGCTGGGGCCAACGTCCTGACTTTC.

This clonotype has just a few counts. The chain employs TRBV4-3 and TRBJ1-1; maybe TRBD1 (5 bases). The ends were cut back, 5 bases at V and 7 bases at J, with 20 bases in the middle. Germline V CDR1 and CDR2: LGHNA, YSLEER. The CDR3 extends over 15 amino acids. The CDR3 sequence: CASSEGWQGLDEAFF. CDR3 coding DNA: TGCGCCAGCAGCGAAGGCTGGCAGGGACTAGATGAAGCTTTCTTT.

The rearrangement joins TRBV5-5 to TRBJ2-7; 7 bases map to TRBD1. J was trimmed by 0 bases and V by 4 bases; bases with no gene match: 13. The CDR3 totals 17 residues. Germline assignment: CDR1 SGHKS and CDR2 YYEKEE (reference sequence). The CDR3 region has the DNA TGTGCCAGCAGCCCGTGGACAGGCCTTACTAGCTCCTACGAGCAGTACTTC. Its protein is CASSPWTGLTSSYEQYF. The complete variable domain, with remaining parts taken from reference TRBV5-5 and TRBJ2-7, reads DAGVTQSPTHLIKTRGQQVTLRCSPISGHKSVSWYQQVLGQGPQFIFQYYEKEERGRGNFPDRFSARQFPNYSSELNVNALLLGDSALYLCASSPWTGLTSSYEQYFGPGTRLTVT.

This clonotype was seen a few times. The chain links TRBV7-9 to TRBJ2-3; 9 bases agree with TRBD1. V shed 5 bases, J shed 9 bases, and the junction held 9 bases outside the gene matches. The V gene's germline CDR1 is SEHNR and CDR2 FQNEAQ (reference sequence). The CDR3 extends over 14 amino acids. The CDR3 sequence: CASSQGSTGGTQYF. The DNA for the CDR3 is TGTGCCAGCAGCCAAGGCTCTACAGGGGGCACGCAGTATTTT.

CDR3 region: CASSSGQGARETQYF. The CDR3 region has the DNA TGTGCCAGCAGCTCTGGACAGGGGGCACGAGAGACCCAGTACTTC. The J gene is TRBJ2-5, the V gene TRBV7-9; 11 bases match TRBD1. Losses at the gene ends were 4 bases for V and 4 bases for J; bases not matched to a gene: 5. Per the germline V gene, CDR1 is SEHNR and CDR2 is FQNEAQ (reference sequence). The CDR3 length is 15 residues. Variable domain in full (rest from reference TRBV7-9 and TRBJ2-5): DTGVSQNPRHKITKRGQNVTFRCDPISEHNRLYWYRQTLGQGPEFLTYFQNEAQLEKSRLLSDRFSAERPKGSFSTLEIQRTEQGDSAMYLCASSSGQGARETQYFGPGTRLLVL.

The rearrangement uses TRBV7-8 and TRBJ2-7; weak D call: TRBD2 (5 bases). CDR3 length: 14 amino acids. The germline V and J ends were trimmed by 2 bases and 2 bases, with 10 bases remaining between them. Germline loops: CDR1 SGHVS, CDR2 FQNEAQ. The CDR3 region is CASSLFAGTYEQYF. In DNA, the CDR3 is TGTGCCAGCAGCTTATTTGCGGGCACCTACGAGCAGTACTTC.

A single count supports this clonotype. As DNA, the CDR3 is TGCAGTGCTAGAACGGCAGGGGCGGGGGAGACCCAGTACTTC. Encoded protein: CSARTAGAGETQYF. V is TRBV20-1 and J is TRBJ2-5; TRBD1 or TRBD2 may be the D gene (6 bases each). The V gene's germline CDR1 is DFQATT and CDR2 SNEGSKA (reference sequence). This CDR3 region has 14 residues. Trimming left V 2 bases short and J 5 bases short, with 15 bases between.

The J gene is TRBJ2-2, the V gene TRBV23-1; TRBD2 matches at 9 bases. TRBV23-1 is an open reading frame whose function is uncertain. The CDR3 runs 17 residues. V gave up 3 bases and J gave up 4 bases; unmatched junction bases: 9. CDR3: CASSHRTSEGSTGELFF. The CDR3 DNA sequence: TGCGCCAGCAGTCATAGGACTAGCGAGGGTTCCACCGGGGAGCTGTTTTTT.